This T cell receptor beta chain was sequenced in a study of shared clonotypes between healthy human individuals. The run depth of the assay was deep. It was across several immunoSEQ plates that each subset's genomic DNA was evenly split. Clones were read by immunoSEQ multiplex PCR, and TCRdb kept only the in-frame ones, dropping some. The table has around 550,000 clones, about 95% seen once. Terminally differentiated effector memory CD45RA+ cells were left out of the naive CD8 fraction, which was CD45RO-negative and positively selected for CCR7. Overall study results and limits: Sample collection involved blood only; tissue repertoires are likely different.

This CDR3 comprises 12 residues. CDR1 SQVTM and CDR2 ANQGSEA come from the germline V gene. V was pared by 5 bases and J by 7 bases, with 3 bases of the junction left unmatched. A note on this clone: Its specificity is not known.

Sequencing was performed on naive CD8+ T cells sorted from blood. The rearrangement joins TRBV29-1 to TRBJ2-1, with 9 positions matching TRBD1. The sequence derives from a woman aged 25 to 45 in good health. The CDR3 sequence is CSVSQGANEQFF. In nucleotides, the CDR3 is TGCAGCGTTTCACAGGGGGCAAATGAGCAGTTCTTC.